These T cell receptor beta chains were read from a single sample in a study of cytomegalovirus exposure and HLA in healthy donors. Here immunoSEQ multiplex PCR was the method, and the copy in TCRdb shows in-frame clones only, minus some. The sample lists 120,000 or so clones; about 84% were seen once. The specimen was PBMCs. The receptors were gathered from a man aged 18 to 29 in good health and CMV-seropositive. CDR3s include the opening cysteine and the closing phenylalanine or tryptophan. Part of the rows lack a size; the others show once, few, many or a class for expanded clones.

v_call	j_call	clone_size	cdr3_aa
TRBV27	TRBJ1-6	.	CASSDPAGTGLDSPLHF
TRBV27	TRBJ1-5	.	CASSLLQGPNQPQHF
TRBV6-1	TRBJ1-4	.	CASRPEGSGWEKLFF
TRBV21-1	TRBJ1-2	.	CASSSAVWGYTF
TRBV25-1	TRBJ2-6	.	CASSGNSGANVLTF
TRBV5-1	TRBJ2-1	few	CASSVGGQGGEQFF
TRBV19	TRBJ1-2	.	CASTPLGALYGYTF
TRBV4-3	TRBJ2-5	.	CASSQMWGRGETQYF
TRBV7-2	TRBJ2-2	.	CASSSQGLAGDLGGELFF
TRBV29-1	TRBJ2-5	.	CSVPDLQETQYF
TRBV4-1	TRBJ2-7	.	CASSQVSAETYEQYF
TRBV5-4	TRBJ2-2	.	CASSLDPGRNTGELFF
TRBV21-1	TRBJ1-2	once	CASSNGGRTRYGYTF
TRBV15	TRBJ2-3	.	CATSINRQGTDTQYF
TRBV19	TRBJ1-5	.	CASSFSTGGIGNQPQHF
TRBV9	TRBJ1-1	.	CASRANMNTEAFF
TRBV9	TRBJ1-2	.	CASSVGAGTGALGYTF
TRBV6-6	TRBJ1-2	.	CASSTRTEGYTF
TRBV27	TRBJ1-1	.	CASSWTGDMNTEAFF
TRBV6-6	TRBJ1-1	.	CASSYPRAGSTEAFF
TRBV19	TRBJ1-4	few	CASSIAQTEKLFF
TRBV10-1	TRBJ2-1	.	CATNRGESSYNEQFF
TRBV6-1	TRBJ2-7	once	CASSERRQESEQYF
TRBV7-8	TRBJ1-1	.	CASSLAPSNTEAFF
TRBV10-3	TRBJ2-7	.	CAISESYRGELYEQYF
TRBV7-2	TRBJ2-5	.	CASSRAGERETQYF
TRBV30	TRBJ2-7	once	CAWSEGVVGYEQYF
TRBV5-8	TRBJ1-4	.	CASSLMRGTNEKLFF
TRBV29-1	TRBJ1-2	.	CSDNDRAYGYTF
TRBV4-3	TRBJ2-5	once	CASSPSPGGQETQYF
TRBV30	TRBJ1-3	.	CAWSVHGAPDSRSGNTIYF
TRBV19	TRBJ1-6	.	CASSTDRGESPLHF
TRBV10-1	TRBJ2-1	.	CASSAVSYNEQFF
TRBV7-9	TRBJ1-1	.	CASSFSGQGSTEAFF
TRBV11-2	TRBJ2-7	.	CASSLDLGTTYEQYF
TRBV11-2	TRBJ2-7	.	CASSWNRPPSSYEQYF
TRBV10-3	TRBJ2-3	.	CAISESVLAGQNTQYF
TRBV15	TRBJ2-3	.	CATSGRDFSTDTQYF
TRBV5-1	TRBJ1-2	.	CASSLAPGQGGEYGYTF
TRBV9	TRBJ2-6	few	CASSTRTDSSGANVLTF
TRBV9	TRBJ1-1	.	CASSPPPGDRGAYTEAFF
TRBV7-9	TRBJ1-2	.	CASSPVAKNGYTF
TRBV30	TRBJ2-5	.	CAWSVGGGGETQYF
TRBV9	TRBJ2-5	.	CASSSGPGLAVQETQYF
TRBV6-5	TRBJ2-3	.	CASSYRPSTDTQYF
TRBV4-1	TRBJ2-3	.	CASSSTGTSGSRADTQYF
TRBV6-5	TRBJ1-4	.	CASSRTGGANEKLFF
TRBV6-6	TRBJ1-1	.	CASSYSEQGAFTEAFF
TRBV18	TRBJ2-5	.	CASSLLRETQYF
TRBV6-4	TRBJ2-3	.	CASSRGLPTDTQYF
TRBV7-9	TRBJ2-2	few	CASSTGTGDTGELFF
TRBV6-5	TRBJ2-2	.	CASRGQPANTGELFF
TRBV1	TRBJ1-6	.	CTSPQLRNFPSPLHF
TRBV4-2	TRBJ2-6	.	CASRETDTGANVLTF
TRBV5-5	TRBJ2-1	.	CASSRVPGNEQFF